The clone carrying this T cell receptor (beta chain) was picked up many times. This sample is part of a study of human T cells and chemical hapten exposure. Time point given: patch test 2, 6 weeks after DPC sensitization. Described treatment: therapeutic diphenylcyclopropenone sensitization with weekly scalp DPC. Blood was drawn before each patch test was applied. People who gave samples had alopecia, were 18 to 70 years old, and were suitable for DPC. Unfractionated whole blood yielded the extracted total RNA. TCRdb re-called the RACE reads through MiXCR, storing one row per CDR3 protein. The repertoire holds about 73,000 distinct CDR3 sequences, with 8.5% as singletons. V was clipped by 5 bases and J by 12 bases; unmatched bases: 9. This CDR3 has 13 amino acids. CDR1 is MNHEY, CDR2 SVGEGT, per germline.

The chain joins TRBV6-2 or TRBV6-3 to TRBJ2-1; 8 nucleotides agree with TRBD1. The TCR was taken from a woman aged 50 to 60 with alopecia areata. Some clones in this sample may be carry-over from other donors' samples. The specimen comprised whole blood, sampled in connection with sensitization to the hapten diphenylcyclopropenone (DPC). The chain's CDR3 is CASSQQGGLGQFF. The CDR3 bases are TGTGCCAGCAGTCAACAGGGGGGTTTGGGGCAGTTCTTC.